Below are 18 T cell receptor beta chains sequenced from a single sample in a study of T cell responses to AZD1222 COVID-19 vaccine. Using immunoSEQ multiplex PCR, the repertoire was profiled, and TCRdb retains in-frame clones only, with some absent. The sample contains fewer than 110,000 clones, roughly 90% of which appear only once. Sequences were derived from peripheral blood, sampled on day 0 of AZD1222 vaccination. These receptors came from an adult in good health.

The rearrangement uses TRBV11-2 and TRBJ2-5; the match to TRBD1 covers 12 bases. Trimming cost V 6 bases and J 5 bases; bases outside gene matches: 10. The germline gives CDR1 SGHAT, CDR2 FQNNGV. This CDR3 has 16 residues. CDR3 amino acids: CASRLTGTGGRETQYF. In DNA, the CDR3 is TGTGCCAGCAGATTAACCGGGACAGGGGGCAGGGAGACCCAGTACTTC.

The chain joins TRBV7-8 to TRBJ1-3; D is unresolved. The CDR3 runs 15 residues. Germline CDR1 reads SGHVS; CDR2 reads FQNEAQ. V lost 2 bases to trimming and J lost 1 base, with 9 bases between them. The CDR3, as DNA: TGTGCCAGCAGCTTATTGAGGTGGTCTGGAAACACCATATATTTT. Translation gives CASSLLRWSGNTIYF.

The J gene is TRBJ2-6, the V gene TRBV5-1; D is undetermined. Trimming pared 5 bases from V and 0 bases from J, leaving 12 bases between. Germline lookup yields CDR1 SGHRS and CDR2 YFSETQ. CDR3 length equals 16 residues. This CDR3 is CASRTGPSSGANVLTF. The DNA for the CDR3 is TGCGCCAGCAGAACGGGCCCCAGCTCTGGGGCCAACGTCCTGACTTTC.

CDR3 nucleotide sequence: TGTGCCTGGAGGAAATACAGGGGCTCAGCCCAAGAGACCCAGTACTTC. Protein product: CAWRKYRGSAQETQYF. The rearrangement uses TRBV30 and TRBJ2-5; TRBD1 aligns across 7 bases. This CDR3 comprises 16 residues. Trimming at V came to 3 bases and at J to 1 base, leaving 11 bases not matched to a gene. Germline V gives CDR1 GTSNPN, CDR2 SVGIG (reference sequence). Using reference TRBV30 and TRBJ2-5 for the parts outside the CDR3, the full variable domain is SQTIHQWPATLVQPVGSPLSLECTVEGTSNPNLYWYRQAAGRGLQLLFYSVGIGQISSEVPQNLSASRPQDRQFILSSKKLLLSDSGFYLCAWRKYRGSAQETQYFGPGTRLLVL.

This chain uses TRBV30 with TRBJ2-7, with a possible D match to TRBD2 (5 bases). The CDR3 extends over 16 amino acids. V was pared by 0 bases and J by 3 bases, with 18 bases between. CDR1 and CDR2 from the germline V gene are GTSNPN and SVGIG (reference sequence). CDR3 nucleotides: TGTGCCTGGAGTGTAATCCCCGCGCAGACTATCTACGAGCAGTACTTC. Protein sequence: CAWSVIPAQTIYEQYF.

The chain links TRBV25-1 to TRBJ1-2, with D perhaps matching TRBD1 (6 bases). The CDR3 covers 16 residues. From germline, CDR1 is MGHDK and CDR2 SYGVNS. V lost 8 bases and J 0 bases, leaving 19 bases between the germline ends. CDR3 bases: TGTGCCAGCTCTTCAGCCGGGACACCTCCTAACTATGGCTACACCTTC. Translating it yields CASSSAGTPPNYGYTF.

The genes are TRBV18 and TRBJ1-3; D is uncertain. The germline V and J ends were trimmed by 0 bases and 4 bases, with 10 bases remaining between them. CDR3 length: 15 residues. Germline V gene sequence: CDR1 KGHSH, CDR2 LQKENI. The CDR3 DNA sequence: TGTGCCAGCTCACCACCGAACAAGGAGGGAAACACCATATATTTT. Its protein is CASSPPNKEGNTIYF.

The chain has TRBV19 and TRBJ2-3; 9 nucleotides match TRBD2. CDR1 LNHDA and CDR2 SQIVND come from the germline V gene (reference sequence). V dropped 5 bases and J dropped 4; count of bases not matched to a gene: 4. The CDR3 is 14 residues long. CDR3 in DNA: TGTGCCAGTAGTCTGCGGGAGGGTTCAGATACGCAGTATTTT. Its protein is CASSLREGSDTQYF.

This rearrangement joins TRBV11-3 to TRBJ1-1, with D perhaps matching TRBD1 (5 bases). The CDR3 is 15 amino acids. V lost 7 bases and J lost 1, with 16 bases in between. The V gene's germline CDR1 is SGHNT and CDR2 YENEEA. CDR3 bases: TGTGCCAGCACCCCGGGGGGAACCCAGAACACTGAAGCTTTCTTT. Amino acid sequence: CASTPGGTQNTEAFF.

J is TRBJ1-6 and V is TRBV2; D possibly corresponds to TRBD1 (5 bases). CDR1 is SNHLY and CDR2 is FYNNEI in the germline V gene. The V end lost 6 bases, the J end lost 4 bases, and 13 bases lay between the germline ends. The CDR3 runs 15 residues. CDR3 residues: CASRAQGLYNSPLHF. In nucleotides, the CDR3 is TGTGCCAGCAGGGCCCAGGGACTGTATAATTCACCCCTCCACTTT.

This clone was seen only a few times. The chain links TRBV3-1 (or the pseudogene TRBV3-2) to TRBJ2-7; D call uncertain. Trimming left V 4 bases short and J 7 bases short, with 14 bases between. CDR1 LGHDT and CDR2 YNNKEL come from the germline V gene (reference sequence). This CDR3 comprises 13 residues. CDR3 bases: TGTGCCAGCAGCCCCCGACGGTTGGGGGAGCAGTACTTC. Its protein is CASSPRRLGEQYF.

The CDR3, as DNA: TGTGCCAGCAGCTTGGCCCCCGGGACAGCTCTAGGTGGGCAGTACTTC. Protein: CASSLAPGTALGGQYF. The chain is built from TRBV5-5 and TRBJ2-7, with 7 positions matching TRBD1. The CDR3 is made up of 16 amino acids. The trim removed 0 bases at V and 9 bases at J, leaving 15 bases unmatched. Germline assignment: CDR1 SGHKS and CDR2 YYEKEE (reference sequence).

This clone was picked up one time. The J gene is TRBJ2-1, the V gene TRBV10-3, with TRBD2 matching 12 bases. CDR1 ENHRY and CDR2 SYGVKD come from the germline V gene. Trimming removed 4 bases from V and 2 bases from J; junction bases left unmatched: 3. The CDR3 sequence is 16 residues long. This CDR3 is CAISGTSGKTYNEQFF. For the CDR3, the DNA is TGTGCCATCAGTGGGACTAGCGGGAAGACCTACAATGAGCAGTTCTTC.

The rearrangement links TRBV28 to TRBJ1-2; 8 bases line up with TRBD1. V dropped 4 bases and J dropped 5; count of bases not matched to a gene: 3. The CDR3 is 13 residues long. From germline, CDR1 is MDHEN and CDR2 SYDVKM. The CDR3 sequence is CASSSQGVYGYTF. The CDR3 nucleotides read TGTGCCAGCAGTTCACAGGGGGTTTATGGCTACACCTTC.

The CDR3 region is CASSQSRQGGGYTF. Written as DNA, the CDR3 is TGTGCCAGCAGCCAATCGCGGCAGGGCGGTGGCTACACCTTC. This chain links TRBV16 with TRBJ1-2, with a weak D call TRBD1 (5 bases). CDR3 length equals 14 residues. Germline lookup yields CDR1 KGHSY and CDR2 FQNENV. Trimming stripped 0 bases from V and 7 bases from J, with 12 bases between. Together with reference TRBV16 and TRBJ1-2, the CDR3 gives the full variable domain: GEEVAQTPKHLVRGEGQKAKLYCAPIKGHSYVFWYQQVLKNEFKFLISFQNENVFDETGMPKERFSAKCLPNSPCSLEIQATKLEDSAVYFCASSQSRQGGGYTFGSGTRLTVV.

The V gene is TRBV15, the J gene TRBJ1-6; 9 bases map to TRBD1. Germline V gives CDR1 LNHNV, CDR2 YYDKDF (reference sequence). The CDR3 is made up of 15 amino acids. The junction had 5 bases not matched to a gene; V was cut back by 3 bases and J by 8 bases. This chain's CDR3 is CATSSGQGRHSPLHF. The CDR3 coding sequence is TGTGCCACCAGCAGCGGACAGGGGAGGCATTCACCCCTCCACTTT. The whole variable domain, filled in from reference TRBV15 and TRBJ1-6, reads DAMVIQNPRYQVTQFGKPVTLSCSQTLNHNVMYWYQQKSSQAPKLLFHYYDKDFNNEADTPDNFQSRRPNTSFCFLDIRSPGLGDTAMYLCATSSGQGRHSPLHFGNGTRLTVT.

This sequence joins TRBV3-1 (or the pseudogene TRBV3-2) and TRBJ2-3, with D possibly being TRBD1 or TRBD2 (5 bases each). The ends were cut back, 4 bases at V and 4 bases at J, with 12 bases in the middle. The germline CDR1 and CDR2 sequences are LGHDT and YNNKEL (reference sequence). This CDR3 spans 14 amino acids. CDR3 bases: TGTGCCAGCAGCCCATCGTGGGGGTCAGATACGCAGTATTTT. Its protein is CASSPSWGSDTQYF.

The V and J genes are TRBV5-1 and TRBJ1-3, with D perhaps TRBD1 (6 bases). This CDR3 has 14 residues. Germline V gene lookup returns CDR1 SGHRS and CDR2 YFSETQ. Trimming took 5 bases from V and 7 from J, leaving 16 bases between them. DNA for the CDR3: TGCGCCAGCAGGTCCAGGGGCTCTGAGAACACCATATATTTT. Its protein product is CASRSRGSENTIYF.